These 13 T cell receptor beta chains share one sample of origin, sequenced in a study of T-cell reconstitution after alpha-beta-depleted transplantation in children. The library targeted TCRbeta and was prepared with unique molecular identifiers. TCRdb re-called the PCR reads through MiXCR, storing one row per CDR3 protein. Among more than 85,000 distinct CDR3 sequences, 10% were seen once, and the ten largest hold roughly 8%. The material was PBMCs from the stem cell graft donor, obtained from the stem cell graft. The receptors derive from a human donor who donated a stem cell graft to a child with acute lymphoblastic leukemia.

This clonotype was seen ten or more times. J is TRBJ1-2 and V is TRBV5-6; D not certain. V was shortened by 3 bases and J by 8 bases, with 14 bases between the two germline ends. Germline V gives CDR1 SGHDT, CDR2 YYEEEE. The CDR3 loop spans 13 amino acids. The CDR3 loop reads CASSSLMGDGYTF. DNA for the CDR3: TGTGCCAGCAGCTCGCTCATGGGCGACGGCTACACCTTC.

This clonotype was counted many times. The chain links TRBV14 to TRBJ2-2; a possible D gene is TRBD2 (6 bases). Germline-derived CDR1 and CDR2 are SGHDN and FVKESK. V was pared by 1 base and J by 4 bases, with 13 bases between. The CDR3 loop spans 16 amino acids. The CDR3 nucleotides are TGTGCCAGCAGCCAAGGAGGGAGGACGGGCACCGGGGAGCTGTTTTTT. This codes for CASSQGGRTGTGELFF.

This clonotype has a count of ten or more. The chain combines TRBV5-1 with TRBJ1-1; 7 nucleotides align to TRBD1. Trimming cost V 1 base and J 4 bases; bases outside gene matches: 4. Germline V gene lookup returns CDR1 SGHRS and CDR2 YFSETQ. This CDR3 contains 14 residues. The CDR3 region has the DNA TGCGCCAGCAGCTTGCCACACAGGGGCACTGAAGCTTTCTTT. It translates to CASSLPHRGTEAFF.

This clonotype was seen many times. V is TRBV6-1 and J is TRBJ1-1, with D unresolved. Germline assignment: CDR1 MNHNS and CDR2 SASEGT. Trimming removed 0 bases from V and 11 bases from J, with 7 bases in between. This CDR3 region has 11 residues. CDR3 sequence: CASSEAGVAFF. The CDR3 DNA sequence: TGTGCCAGCAGTGAAGCTGGCGTTGCTTTCTTT.

This clonotype was seen only once. A much larger clone differs by one base, so this may be a read error. V usage is TRBV6-1 and J usage is TRBJ1-1; 8 nucleotides match TRBD1. The CDR3 consists of 16 residues. CDR1 is MNHNS, CDR2 SASEGT, per germline. J lost 3 bases, V lost 5 bases, and 11 bases had no gene match. The CDR3 coding sequence is TGTGCCAGCAGTCTGCGACAGGGGATGGTGTACACTGAAGCTTTCTTT. Residues: CASSLRQGMVYTEAFF.

This clonotype was recorded many times. The rearrangement joins TRBV19 to TRBJ1-1; TRBD1 matches 8 bases. The V gene's germline CDR1 is LNHDA and CDR2 SQIVND (reference sequence). The V and J ends lost 10 bases and 0 bases, in that order; junction bases with no gene match: 4. CDR3 length: 13 residues. Here the CDR3 DNA reads TGTGCCACCGAGGACAGGGTGAACACTGAAGCTTTCTTT. Protein sequence: CATEDRVNTEAFF.

In this sample, this clonotype turned up many times. The V gene is TRBV15, the J gene TRBJ2-2; D could derive from TRBD1 or TRBD2 (6 bases each). Germline CDR1 and CDR2: LNHNV and YYDKDF (reference sequence). The CDR3 runs to 19 residues. Trimming removed 1 base at V and 2 bases at J, with 20 bases between. The CDR3 DNA reads as TGTGCCACCAGCAGAGTCTACCCCAGACTGGGGGGCAACACCGGGGAGCTGTTTTTT. Translated, it gives CATSRVYPRLGGNTGELFF.

This clonotype was recorded at least ten times. The J gene is TRBJ2-5, the V gene TRBV7-2; possibly TRBD1 or TRBD2 for D (5 bases each). This CDR3 has 15 residues. V gave up 7 bases and J gave up 4 bases, with 19 bases separating them. Germline CDR1 reads SGHTA; CDR2 reads FQGNSA. The CDR3 DNA reads TGTGCCAGCATCCTAGCCGGGACCCAGGGAGAGACCCAGTACTTC. This translates into CASILAGTQGETQYF.

The rearrangement uses TRBV19 and TRBJ1-5; D is possibly TRBD1 (6 bases). The V gene's germline CDR1 is LNHDA and CDR2 SQIVND (reference sequence). Trimming cost V 2 bases and J 0 bases, with 14 bases left between them. The CDR3 is 17 amino acids. CDR3 residues: CASSILDSRASNQPQHF. For the CDR3, the DNA is TGTGCCAGTAGTATACTGGACAGCAGGGCTAGCAATCAGCCCCAGCATTTT.

In the case of this clonotype: With a much larger clone just one base away, this may be a read error. The chain has TRBV19 and TRBJ2-7; D is perhaps TRBD1 or TRBD2 (6 bases each). The CDR3 sequence is 13 residues long. Trimming stripped 10 bases from V and 0 bases from J, with 13 bases between. Germline V gene data show CDR1 as LNHDA and CDR2 as SQIVND (reference sequence). CDR3 sequence (DNA): TGTGCCACCCGGACAGCGGGCTCCTACGAGCAGTACTTC. It codes for CATRTAGSYEQYF.

This clonotype was recorded many times. The chain employs TRBV5-1 and TRBJ2-7; D gene unclear. Trimming took 1 base from V and 3 from J, leaving 8 bases between them. CDR3 length equals 13 residues. In germline, CDR1 is SGHRS, CDR2 YFSETQ. The DNA for the CDR3 is TGCGCCAGCAGCTTGACGGGCCGCTACGAGCAGTACTTC. The encoded protein is CASSLTGRYEQYF.

This clonotype was seen more than once but under ten times. J is TRBJ1-4 and V is TRBV20-1, with D perhaps matching TRBD1 (5 bases). Germline CDR1 is DFQATT and CDR2 is SNEGSKA (reference sequence). Trimming pared 0 bases from V and 2 bases from J, leaving 10 bases between. CDR3 length: 15 residues. CDR3 sequence (DNA): TGCAGTGCTAGAGATCCGGGACCGACTAATGAAAAACTGTTTTTT. Its protein is CSARDPGPTNEKLFF.

This clonotype was observed many times. J is TRBJ2-3 and V is TRBV5-1, with a weak D call TRBD1 (6 bases). CDR3 length equals 18 residues. Trimming took off 6 bases at V and 4 bases at J, with 27 bases between the two ends. Germline V gene data show CDR1 as SGHRS and CDR2 as YFSETQ. DNA for the CDR3: TGCGCCAGCAAAAGGACGTCAGGGGCAGGGGAGCTACCAGATACGCAGTATTTT. Translation gives CASKRTSGAGELPDTQYF.